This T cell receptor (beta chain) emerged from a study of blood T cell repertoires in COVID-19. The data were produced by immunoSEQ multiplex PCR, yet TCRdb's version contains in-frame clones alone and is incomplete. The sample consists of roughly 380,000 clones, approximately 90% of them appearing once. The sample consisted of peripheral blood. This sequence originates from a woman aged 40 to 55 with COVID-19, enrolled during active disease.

The DNA of the CDR3 is TGTGCCAGCGGCCGGGACAGCTCTGGAAACACCATATATTTT. Residues: CASGRDSSGNTIYF. This sequence joins TRBV27 and TRBJ1-3; 7 nucleotides match TRBD1. The CDR3 covers 14 residues. V trimming: 8 bases; J trimming: 0 bases; junction bases outside the gene matches: 4. Looked up from germline, CDR1 is MNHEY and CDR2 is SMNVEV (reference sequence).